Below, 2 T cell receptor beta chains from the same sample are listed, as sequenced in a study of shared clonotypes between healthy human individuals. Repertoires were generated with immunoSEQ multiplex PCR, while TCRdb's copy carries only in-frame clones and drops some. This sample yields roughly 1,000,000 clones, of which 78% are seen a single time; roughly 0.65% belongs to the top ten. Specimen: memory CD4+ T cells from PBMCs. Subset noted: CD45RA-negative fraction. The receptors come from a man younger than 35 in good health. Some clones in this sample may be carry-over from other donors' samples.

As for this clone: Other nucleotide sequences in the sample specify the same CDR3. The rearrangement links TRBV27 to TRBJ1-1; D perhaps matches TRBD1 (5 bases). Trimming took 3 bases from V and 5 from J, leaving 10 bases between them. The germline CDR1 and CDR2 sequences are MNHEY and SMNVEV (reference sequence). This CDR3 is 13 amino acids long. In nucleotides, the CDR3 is TGTGCCAGCAGTTTTAGGGACGGGACTGAAGCTTTCTTT. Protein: CASSFRDGTEAFF.

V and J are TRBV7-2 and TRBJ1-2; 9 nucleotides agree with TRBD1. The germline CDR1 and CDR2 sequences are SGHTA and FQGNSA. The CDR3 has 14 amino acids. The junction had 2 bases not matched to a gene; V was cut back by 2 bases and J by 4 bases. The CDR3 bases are TGTGCCAGCAGCTTATCGACAGGGGGCTATGGCTACACCTTC. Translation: CASSLSTGGYGYTF.